A single sample is the source of the 27 T cell receptor beta chains below, sequenced in a study of naive and memory T cell subsets. Notes on the study in general: Especially in CD8 cells, naive repertoires contained a few larger clonotypes, possibly CD45RA-re-expressing memory cells.

Which antigens these TCRs recognize remains unknown. Two oligonucleotides, mixed equimolar, formed the beta constant-region primer covering TRBC1 and TRBC2. Four rounds of PCR amplified the ligated cDNA using nested alpha and beta constant-region primers plus SP2. TCRdb itself ran the UMI-ligation and nested PCR reads through MiXCR, one entry per CDR3 protein. The table lists roughly 100,000 distinct CDR3 sequences, approximately 10% of them singletons. Sequenced input: naive CD4+ T cells from blood. These receptors all stem from a human donor in good health.

This chain connects TRBV3-1 to TRBJ1-1; possibly TRBD1 for D (6 bases). Looked up from germline, CDR1 is LGHDT and CDR2 is YNNKEL (reference sequence). V shed 10 bases and J shed 2 bases, with 14 bases lying between them. The CDR3 has 13 residues. The CDR3 DNA reads as TGTGCCACTATGGACAGAGCTAACACTGAAGCTTTCTTT. This gives the protein CATMDRANTEAFF.

The gene calls are TRBV7-9 and TRBJ2-5; D may match TRBD1 or TRBD2 (5 bases each). Trimming stripped 1 base from V and 5 bases from J, with 14 bases between. Germline values: CDR1 SEHNR, CDR2 FQNEAQ (reference sequence). The CDR3 consists of 15 residues. CDR3 in amino acids: CASSLEGTVLETQYF. CDR3 DNA sequence: TGTGCCAGCAGCTTAGAAGGGACGGTCCTCGAGACCCAGTACTTC.

This clonotype was detected only a few times. The gene calls are TRBV5-1 and TRBJ2-5; D is perhaps TRBD1 or TRBD2 (5 bases each). This CDR3 region has 15 residues. Germline V CDR1 and CDR2: SGHRS, YFSETQ. Between the trimmed V and J ends, which lost 0 bases and 4 bases, there was a span of 13 bases. The CDR3 here is CASSLDGTSLETQYF. The CDR3 nucleotides read TGCGCCAGCAGCTTGGACGGGACCTCACTAGAGACCCAGTACTTC.

The table lists this clonotype with many counts. The chain has TRBV7-2 and TRBJ2-5; 8 nucleotides agree with TRBD1. V lost 4 bases to trimming and J lost 4 bases; unmatched junction nucleotides: 8. The germline V gene has CDR1 SGHTA and CDR2 FQGNSA. This CDR3 spans 15 amino acids. The CDR3 region is CASSSQGAGAETQYF. In DNA, the CDR3 is TGTGCCAGCAGCTCCCAGGGGGCTGGGGCAGAGACCCAGTACTTC.

This clonotype came up a few times. The chain joins TRBV5-1 to TRBJ2-7, with 14 bases matching TRBD2. Germline V gene sequence: CDR1 SGHRS, CDR2 YFSETQ. The CDR3 is 16 residues long. With 4 bases clipped from V and 6 bases from J, the junction kept 9 bases outside the gene matches. As DNA, the CDR3 is TGCGCCAGCAGCCCGCACGGGACTAGCGGGAGTTCCGAGCAGTACTTC. This gives the protein CASSPHGTSGSSEQYF.

In this sample, this clonotype turned up many times. The V call is TRBV20-1, the J call TRBJ2-3; TRBD2 aligns across 12 bases. The trim removed 4 bases at V and 4 bases at J, leaving 3 bases unmatched. CDR1 is DFQATT and CDR2 is SNEGSKA in the germline V gene (reference sequence). This CDR3 spans 14 amino acids. The CDR3 DNA follows: TGCAGTGCTACGACTAGCGGGAGCCCAGATACGCAGTATTTT. Translating gives CSATTSGSPDTQYF.

The chain is built from TRBV19 and TRBJ2-3, with TRBD1 as a possible D gene (5 bases). In germline, CDR1 is LNHDA, CDR2 SQIVND (reference sequence). There are 17 residues in the CDR3. With 3 bases removed from V and 4 bases from J, the gap between germline ends came to 20 bases. DNA of the CDR3: TGTGCCAGTAGTATGTCTAGGGGATCTACGGCCTCAGATACGCAGTATTTT. Translation: CASSMSRGSTASDTQYF. Supplemented by reference TRBV19 and TRBJ2-3, the full variable domain reads DGGITQSPKYLFRKEGQNVTLSCEQNLNHDAMYWYRQDPGQGLRLIYYSQIVNDFQKGDIAEGYSVSREKKESFPLTVTSAQKNPTAFYLCASSMSRGSTASDTQYFGPGTRLTVL.

This clonotype was seen at least ten times. In nucleotides, the CDR3 is TGTGCCAGCAGCTTATCGGGGGGCAGCTACGAGCAGTACTTC. Its translation is CASSLSGGSYEQYF. V is TRBV7-2 and J is TRBJ2-7; D might be TRBD2 (7 bases). The germline V gene encodes CDR1 SGHTA and CDR2 FQGNSA. Deletions cut 2 bases from V and 3 bases from J, with 11 bases between. The CDR3 runs 14 residues.

This clonotype was recorded at least ten times. The CDR3 reads CSATSRAEGTDTQYF. The CDR3 DNA reads as TGCAGTGCTACCTCCAGGGCGGAGGGTACAGATACGCAGTATTTT. This sequence joins TRBV20-1 and TRBJ2-3; D might be TRBD2 (6 bases). Trimming stripped 4 bases from V and 3 bases from J, with 17 bases between. The CDR3 loop spans 15 amino acids. Per germline, CDR1 DFQATT and CDR2 SNEGSKA (reference sequence).

The sample holds many counts of this clonotype. The chain links TRBV20-1 to TRBJ2-7; TRBD2 matches at 10 bases. Germline CDR1 DFQATT, CDR2 SNEGSKA (reference sequence). The V gene end was trimmed by 1 base and the J gene end by 3 bases; junction bases not matched to a gene: 3. The CDR3 has 14 amino acids. CDR3 coding DNA: TGCAGTGCTAGAGTCCCTAGCGGGAGCTACGAGCAGTACTTC. Its protein is CSARVPSGSYEQYF.

The CDR3 DNA reads TGTGCCAGCAGCTCCACACTGGACCGCACAGATACGCAGTATTTT. Translated: CASSSTLDRTDTQYF. The gene calls are TRBV7-2 and TRBJ2-3, with D unresolved. This CDR3 region has 15 residues. Germline CDR1 reads SGHTA; CDR2 reads FQGNSA. Trimming pared 4 bases from V and 1 base from J, leaving 12 bases between.

The chain combines TRBV6-5 with TRBJ2-2; 11 nucleotides agree with TRBD2. The CDR3 runs to 15 residues. The V gene end was trimmed by 5 bases and the J gene end by 7 bases; junction bases not matched to a gene: 6. Germline-derived CDR1 and CDR2 are MNHEY and SVGAGI. This chain's CDR3 is CASSIAGGIVGELFF. CDR3 bases: TGTGCCAGCAGTATAGCGGGAGGGATCGTCGGGGAGCTGTTTTTT.

This clonotype has just a few counts. This chain connects TRBV7-9 to TRBJ1-4; weak D call: TRBD1 (5 bases). V was trimmed by 8 bases and J by 0 bases, leaving 10 bases between them. Per germline, CDR1 SEHNR and CDR2 FQNEAQ (reference sequence). The CDR3 has 14 amino acids. The CDR3 DNA follows: TGTGCCAGCCGCAGGGAGGCAACTAATGAAAAACTGTTTTTT. Its protein product is CASRREATNEKLFF.

This clonotype was seen ten or more times. The V call is TRBV6-5, the J call TRBJ2-3; D is ambiguous. Germline-derived CDR1 and CDR2 are MNHEY and SVGAGI. With 2 bases removed from V and 0 bases from J, the gap between germline ends came to 3 bases. The CDR3 loop spans 13 amino acids. In nucleotides, the CDR3 is TGTGCCAGCAGTTACCCCAGCACAGATACGCAGTATTTT. This codes for CASSYPSTDTQYF.

This chain's CDR3 is CSARDKYEQYF. The CDR3 nucleotides are TGCAGTGCTAGAGATAAGTACGAGCAGTACTTC. The chain joins TRBV20-1 to TRBJ2-7; no definite D call. This CDR3 has 11 amino acids. The germline V gene has CDR1 DFQATT and CDR2 SNEGSKA (reference sequence). Trimming pared 0 bases from V and 4 bases from J, leaving 4 bases between.

In this sample, this clonotype turned up a few times. The V and J genes are TRBV2 and TRBJ2-1; D may correspond to TRBD1 or TRBD2 (5 bases each). The CDR3 is 12 amino acids. Germline CDR1 reads SNHLY; CDR2 reads FYNNEI. Trimming shortened V by 4 bases and J by 10 bases, and 11 bases separated the two germline ends. CDR3 region: CASSVLWDEQFF. The CDR3 DNA reads TGTGCCAGCAGTGTCTTATGGGACGAGCAGTTCTTC.

This clonotype has just a few counts. The V call is TRBV29-1, the J call TRBJ2-1, with D tentatively TRBD1 or TRBD2 (5 bases each). The V and J ends lost 1 base and 3 bases respectively, with 10 bases between them. Germline CDR1 reads SQVTM; CDR2 reads ANQGSEA. This CDR3 has 14 residues. The CDR3 reads CSVEASQGYNEQFF. In nucleotides, the CDR3 is TGCAGCGTTGAAGCTAGCCAGGGCTACAATGAGCAGTTCTTC.

This chain connects TRBV3-1 to TRBJ1-3, with D unresolved. This CDR3 is 11 amino acids long. The V gene lost 1 base and the J gene lost 8 bases, with 3 bases spanning the gap. The germline V gene encodes CDR1 LGHDT and CDR2 YNNKEL (reference sequence). CDR3 nucleotides: TGTGCCAGCAGCCAAGTGGACACCATATATTTT. Translating it yields CASSQVDTIYF.

The V gene is TRBV6-2 or TRBV6-3, the J gene TRBJ2-3; D call uncertain. This CDR3 has 13 residues. V dropped 2 bases and J dropped 6 bases, with 9 bases sitting between them. CDR1 is MNHEY and CDR2 is SVGEGT in the germline V gene. CDR3 sequence (DNA): TGTGCCAGCAGTTACGTTGGGTTGGATACGCAGTATTTT. Translation: CASSYVGLDTQYF.

This clonotype was seen more than once but under ten times. The CDR3 loop is CATSDWLTANINEQFF. The CDR3 nucleotides read TGTGCCACCAGTGATTGGCTGACAGCAAACATCAATGAGCAGTTCTTC. The chain joins TRBV24-1 to TRBJ2-1; D might be TRBD1 (5 bases). The germline V gene has CDR1 KGHDR and CDR2 SFDVKD. Trimming took 2 bases from V and 6 from J, leaving 16 bases between them. This CDR3 is 16 amino acids long.

This clonotype was detected a few times. This chain connects TRBV4-3 to TRBJ2-5, with 11 positions matching TRBD1. J gave up 2 bases and V 3 bases, and 2 bases lay outside the gene matches. There are 15 residues in the CDR3. Germline CDR1 reads LGHNA; CDR2 reads YSLEER. DNA of the CDR3: TGCGCCAGCAGCCAGGACAGGGGGCGGCAAGAGACCCAGTACTTC. Translating it yields CASSQDRGRQETQYF.

The chain uses TRBV15 and TRBJ2-7; 12 positions match TRBD1. Germline CDR1 is LNHNV and CDR2 is YYDKDF (reference sequence). V lost 5 bases and J lost 5; bases outside the gene matches: 10. This CDR3 is built from 16 residues. CDR3 nucleotide sequence: TGTGCCACCAGCTCCCTAGGGGGACAGGGGGCCCACGAGCAGTACTTC. As protein: CATSSLGGQGAHEQYF.

This clonotype has just a few counts. The DNA of the CDR3 is TGTGCCAGCAGTTTTGGGGACAGGGGATTCTTC. It translates to CASSFGDRGFF. The chain uses TRBV12-3 or TRBV12-4 and TRBJ2-1; 10 nucleotides agree with TRBD1. V lost 3 bases to trimming and J lost 16 bases; unmatched junction nucleotides: 3. This CDR3 is built from 11 residues.

This chain links TRBV12-3 or TRBV12-4 with TRBJ2-3; a possible D gene is TRBD1 (5 bases). V lost 3 bases and J lost 1, with 11 bases in between. The CDR3 contains 15 residues. The CDR3 reads CASSFRQGGTDTQYF. Written as DNA, the CDR3 is TGTGCCAGCAGTTTCCGGCAGGGTGGCACAGATACGCAGTATTTT.

This clonotype was detected many times. The chain joins TRBV13 to TRBJ1-6; 10 bases line up with TRBD1. The germline V gene has CDR1 PRHDT and CDR2 FYEKMQ (reference sequence). V trimming: 5 bases; J trimming: 7 bases; junction bases outside the gene matches: 2. The CDR3 length is 14 residues. CDR3: CASSEGQGNSPLHF. The CDR3 nucleotides read TGTGCCAGCAGCGAGGGACAGGGGAATTCACCCCTCCACTTT.

The sample holds many counts of this clonotype. CDR3 bases: TGTGCCAGCACCCGAGGAATGACAGGGGTTGAAAAACTGTTTTTT. It codes for CASTRGMTGVEKLFF. V is TRBV6-5 and J is TRBJ1-4; 8 bases are a match to TRBD1. This CDR3 is 15 amino acids long. The trim removed 7 bases at V and 7 bases at J, leaving 11 bases unmatched. The V gene's germline CDR1 is MNHEY and CDR2 SVGAGI.

This clonotype has only a few counts. At one boundary the junction diverges from the germline segment, which might be a read error. The chain employs TRBV6-6 and TRBJ1-5; the D is unclear. The CDR3 spans 15 residues. Germline V gene sequence: CDR1 MNHNY, CDR2 SVGAGI (reference sequence). The CDR3, as DNA: TGTGGCAGCGGTGGAGAAGGGCTAGGCAATCAGCCCCAGCATTTT. Its translation is CGSGGEGLGNQPQHF.